The T cell receptor (beta chain) described here comes from a study of response to subunit inactivated influenza vaccine. Overall study results and limits: Each seasonal influenza vaccination recruits few new T cells, the authors suggested.

The CDR3 length is 17 residues. Germline V gene sequence: CDR1 ENHRY, CDR2 SYGVKD. Trimming cost V 4 bases and J 4 bases; bases outside gene matches: 10. Turning to this clonotype: As yet, its antigen is unknown.

Using its own MiXCR run on the RT-PCR reads, TCRdb lists one record per CDR3 protein. Altogether 650,000 to 800,000 distinct CDR3 sequences are present, approximately 17% being singletons, with the ten largest covering approximately 11%. The gene calls are TRBV10-3 and TRBJ1-3, with 10 nucleotides matching TRBD1. The sequences come from PBMCs from blood, collected around 5 days after vaccination. This sequence was found in a man aged 50-60 years who received an inactivated influenza vaccine. CDR3 sequence reads: CAISGPGQGIPGNTIYF. The CDR3 nucleotides read TGTGCCATCAGTGGACCGGGACAGGGGATCCCGGGAAACACCATATATTTT.